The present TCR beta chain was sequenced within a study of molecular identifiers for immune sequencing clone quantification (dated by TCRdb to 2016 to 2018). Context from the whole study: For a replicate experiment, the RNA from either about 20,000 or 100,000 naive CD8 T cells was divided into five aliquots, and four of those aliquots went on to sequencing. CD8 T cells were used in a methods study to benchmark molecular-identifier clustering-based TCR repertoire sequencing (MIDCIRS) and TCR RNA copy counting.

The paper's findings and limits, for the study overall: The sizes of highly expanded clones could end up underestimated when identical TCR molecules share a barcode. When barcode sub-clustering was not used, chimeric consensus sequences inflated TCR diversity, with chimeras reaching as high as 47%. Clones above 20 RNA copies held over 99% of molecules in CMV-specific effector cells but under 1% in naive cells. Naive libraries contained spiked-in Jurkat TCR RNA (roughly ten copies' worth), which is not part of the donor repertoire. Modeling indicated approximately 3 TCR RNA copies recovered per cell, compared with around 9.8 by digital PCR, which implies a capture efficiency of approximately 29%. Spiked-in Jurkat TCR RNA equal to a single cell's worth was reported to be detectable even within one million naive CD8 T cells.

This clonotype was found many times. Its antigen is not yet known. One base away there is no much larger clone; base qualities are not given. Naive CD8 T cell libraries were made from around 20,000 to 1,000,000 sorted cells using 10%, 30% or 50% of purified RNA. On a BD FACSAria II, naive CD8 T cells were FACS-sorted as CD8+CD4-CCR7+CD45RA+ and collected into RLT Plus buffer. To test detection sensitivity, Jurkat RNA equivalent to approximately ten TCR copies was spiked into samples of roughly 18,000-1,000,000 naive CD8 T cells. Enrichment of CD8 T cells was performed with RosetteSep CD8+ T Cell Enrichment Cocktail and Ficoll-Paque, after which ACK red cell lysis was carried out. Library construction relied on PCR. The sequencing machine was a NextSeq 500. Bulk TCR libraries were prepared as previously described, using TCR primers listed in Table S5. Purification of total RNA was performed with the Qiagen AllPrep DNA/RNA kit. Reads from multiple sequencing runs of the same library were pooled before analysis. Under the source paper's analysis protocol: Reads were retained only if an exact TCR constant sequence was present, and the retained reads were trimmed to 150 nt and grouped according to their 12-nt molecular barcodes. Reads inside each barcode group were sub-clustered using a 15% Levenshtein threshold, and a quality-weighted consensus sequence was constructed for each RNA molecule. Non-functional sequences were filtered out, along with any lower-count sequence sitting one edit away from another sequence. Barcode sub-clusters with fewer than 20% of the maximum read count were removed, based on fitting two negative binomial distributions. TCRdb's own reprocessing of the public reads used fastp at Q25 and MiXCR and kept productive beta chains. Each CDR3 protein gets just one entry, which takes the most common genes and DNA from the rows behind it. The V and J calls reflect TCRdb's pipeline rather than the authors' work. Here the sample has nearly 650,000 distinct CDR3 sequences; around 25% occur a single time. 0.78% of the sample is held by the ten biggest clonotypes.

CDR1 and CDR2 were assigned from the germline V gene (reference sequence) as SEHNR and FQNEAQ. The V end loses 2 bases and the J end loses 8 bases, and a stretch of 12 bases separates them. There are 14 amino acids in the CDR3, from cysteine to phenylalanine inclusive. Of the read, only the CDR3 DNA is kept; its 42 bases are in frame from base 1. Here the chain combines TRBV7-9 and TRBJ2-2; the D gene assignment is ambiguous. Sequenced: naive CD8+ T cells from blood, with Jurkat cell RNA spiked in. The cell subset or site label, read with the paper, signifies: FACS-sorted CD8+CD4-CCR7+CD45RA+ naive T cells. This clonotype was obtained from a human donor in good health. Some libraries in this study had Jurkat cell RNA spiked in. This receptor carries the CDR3 CASSLTPEEGELFF. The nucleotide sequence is TGTGCCAGCAGCTTAACCCCAGAGGAGGGGGAGCTGTTTTTT.